The next 11 T cell receptor beta chains were all read from a single sample in a study of T cell responses to AZD1222 COVID-19 vaccine. Profiling relied on immunoSEQ multiplex PCR, and the TCRdb table lists in-frame clones only, not all of them. The sample shows just over 90,000 clones, roughly nine tenths of them seen only once. Sequences were derived from peripheral blood, sampled 28 days after the second AZD1222 dose. The receptors stem from an adult who received the AZD1222 COVID-19 vaccine.

This chain joins TRBV4-2 and TRBJ2-7, with TRBD1 matching 9 bases. The CDR3 runs 16 residues. Trimming took 0 bases from V and 6 from J; bases not matched to a gene: 9. Per germline, CDR1 LGHNA and CDR2 YNFKEQ. Here the CDR3 DNA reads TGTGCCAGCAGCCAAGACATAGGACAGGGGTCGTCCGAGCAGTACTTC. Amino acid sequence: CASSQDIGQGSSEQYF.

This chain joins TRBV28 and TRBJ1-2, with D hard to call. There are 13 residues in the CDR3. Trimming took 1 base from V and 2 from J, leaving 5 bases between them. The germline CDR1 and CDR2 sequences are MDHEN and SYDVKM. DNA for the CDR3: TGTGCCAGCAGTTTATACCAGAACTATGGCTACACCTTC. It yields the protein CASSLYQNYGYTF.

The chain carries TRBV5-4 and TRBJ2-5; 10 positions agree with TRBD1. V was clipped by 6 bases and J by 1 base; unmatched bases: 12. This CDR3 has 17 residues. Germline CDR1 and CDR2: SGHNT and YYREEE (reference sequence). CDR3 residues: CASTQRKGTGVQETQYF. CDR3 coding DNA: TGTGCCAGCACCCAACGGAAGGGGACAGGGGTCCAAGAGACCCAGTACTTC. The whole variable domain, remainder taken from reference TRBV5-4 and TRBJ2-5, is ETGVTQSPTHLIKTRGQQVTLRCSSQSGHNTVSWYQQALGQGPQFIFQYYREEENGRGNFPPRFSGLQFPNYSSELNVNALELDDSALYLCASTQRKGTGVQETQYFGPGTRLLVL.

This clone has a handful of counts. The chain recombines TRBV12-5 with TRBJ2-7, with 9 positions matching TRBD2. This CDR3 is built from 15 residues. CDR1 is LGHNT, CDR2 FRNRAP, per germline. With 4 bases clipped from V and 4 bases from J, the junction kept 8 bases outside the gene matches. The CDR3 coding sequence is TGTGCTAGTGGTTCAGCGGGAGGAGTTCTATACGAGCAGTACTTC. Translating gives CASGSAGGVLYEQYF.

DNA for the CDR3: TGTGCCAGCAGCGGCCATAGACCGTCCTACAATGAGCAGTTCTTC. This translates into CASSGHRPSYNEQFF. The J gene is TRBJ2-1, the V gene TRBV9; D gene unclear. Trimming left V 3 bases short and J 1 base short, with 11 bases between. This CDR3 comprises 15 residues. CDR1 is SGDLS and CDR2 is YYNGEE in the germline V gene.

CDR3 loop: CAWSVGNNQPQHF. CDR3 DNA: TGTGCCTGGAGTGTAGGTAATAATCAGCCCCAGCATTTT. V gene TRBV30 combines with J gene TRBJ1-5; D remains ambiguous. The CDR3 is made up of 13 amino acids. Germline V CDR1 and CDR2: GTSNPN, SVGIG (reference sequence). The V gene lost 0 bases and the J gene lost 4 bases, with 7 bases spanning the gap.

This clone was seen more than once but under ten times. The chain couples TRBV15 to TRBJ1-2; 7 nucleotides match TRBD1. CDR1 and CDR2 from the germline V gene are LNHNV and YYDKDF (reference sequence). V was clipped by 3 bases and J by 7 bases; unmatched bases: 11. The CDR3 contains 15 residues. This CDR3 reads CATSRDNRGQGGYTF. In DNA, the CDR3 is TGTGCCACCAGCAGGGATAATAGGGGGCAAGGTGGCTACACCTTC.

The CDR3 region is CASSLGERLFNEQFF. CDR3 nucleotide sequence: TGTGCCAGCAGCCTCGGGGAGAGACTGTTCAATGAGCAGTTCTTC. The V gene is TRBV21-1, the J gene TRBJ2-1; the D call in the table, TRBD2, was not verified against the DNA. TRBV21-1 is given as a pseudogene. This CDR3 spans 15 amino acids.

The chain is built from TRBV7-2 and TRBJ1-1; no reliable D call. Germline CDR1 is SGHTA and CDR2 is FQGNSA. The CDR3 totals 13 residues. V was pared by 2 bases and J by 7 bases, with 11 bases between. CDR3 in amino acids: CASSLTGVLEAFF. Here the CDR3 DNA reads TGTGCCAGCAGCTTAACTGGCGTACTTGAAGCTTTCTTT.

V usage is TRBV2 and J usage is TRBJ1-1; D gene ambiguous. The CDR3 spans 13 residues. Germline V gene lookup returns CDR1 SNHLY and CDR2 FYNNEI. V was clipped by 8 bases and J by 0 bases, with 10 bases between them. The CDR3 DNA is TGTGCCAGCGCTTTGGGGTTGAACACTGAAGCTTTCTTT. Encoded protein: CASALGLNTEAFF.

V usage is TRBV5-6 and J usage is TRBJ1-5, with TRBD1 matching over 11 bases. V was clipped by 2 bases and J by 4 bases; unmatched bases: 5. This CDR3 region has 16 residues. The germline V gene encodes CDR1 SGHDT and CDR2 YYEEEE. CDR3 DNA sequence: TGTGCCAGCAGCTTCCAAGGGACAGGGGGGAATCAGCCCCAGCATTTT. As protein: CASSFQGTGGNQPQHF.